The clone carrying this T cell receptor beta chain occurred many times. V lost 3 bases to trimming and J lost 4 bases; unmatched junction nucleotides: 5. The CDR3 loop spans 14 amino acids. Germline CDR1 and CDR2: MNHNS and SASEGT. Using RNA transcripts as the source, TCR beta CDR3 regions were amplified. HTBI primers drove first-round RT-PCR of the TCR CDR3. TCRdb called the multiplex PCR reads again in MiXCR, with one record for every CDR3 protein. This sample has about 260,000 distinct CDR3 sequences; less than 30% occur once, and the top ten carry around 28%. This record comes from a study of T cells in Graves' hyperthyroidism and ophthalmopathy.

The chain employs TRBV6-1 and TRBJ1-1; TRBD1 aligns across 7 bases. Sequenced input: blood. The clonotype was recovered from a man aged 35-49 years with Graves' hyperthyroidism that later progressed to Graves' ophthalmopathy. The DNA of the CDR3 is TGTGCCAGCAGTGAGCCGGGACAGAGCACTGAAGCTTTCTTT. This gives the protein CASSEPGQSTEAFF.